This entry concerns a single T cell receptor (beta chain). Its matching antigen is unknown. This entry is derived from a study of Tregs in tolerant kidney transplant recipients. The CDR3 runs to 15 residues. Germline assignment: CDR1 LGHNA and CDR2 YSLEER. Trimming took 4 bases from V and 6 from J, leaving 15 bases between them. Thawed PBMCs were FACS-sorted into unstimulated CD4+CD25+CD127- regulatory T cells, CD4+CD25- non-regulatory cells, CD4 and CD8 cells. Study-wide results and caveats: Biological reproducibility was not directly addressed, but technical replication error appeared minimal. Validation in larger populations is needed because few patients were studied.

Sequencing used immunoSEQ multiplex PCR; TCRdb keeps in-frame clones, though not all of them. The sample contains tens of thousands of clones, over 80% of which appear only once. This TCR came from a human donor in good health. The sample taken for sequencing was CD4+ T cells from blood. The chain recombines TRBV4-3 with TRBJ1-4; no clear D. CDR3 sequence reads: CASSPGITGDEKLFF. In nucleotides, the CDR3 is TGCGCCAGCAGCCCGGGGATCACGGGAGATGAAAAACTGTTTTTT.